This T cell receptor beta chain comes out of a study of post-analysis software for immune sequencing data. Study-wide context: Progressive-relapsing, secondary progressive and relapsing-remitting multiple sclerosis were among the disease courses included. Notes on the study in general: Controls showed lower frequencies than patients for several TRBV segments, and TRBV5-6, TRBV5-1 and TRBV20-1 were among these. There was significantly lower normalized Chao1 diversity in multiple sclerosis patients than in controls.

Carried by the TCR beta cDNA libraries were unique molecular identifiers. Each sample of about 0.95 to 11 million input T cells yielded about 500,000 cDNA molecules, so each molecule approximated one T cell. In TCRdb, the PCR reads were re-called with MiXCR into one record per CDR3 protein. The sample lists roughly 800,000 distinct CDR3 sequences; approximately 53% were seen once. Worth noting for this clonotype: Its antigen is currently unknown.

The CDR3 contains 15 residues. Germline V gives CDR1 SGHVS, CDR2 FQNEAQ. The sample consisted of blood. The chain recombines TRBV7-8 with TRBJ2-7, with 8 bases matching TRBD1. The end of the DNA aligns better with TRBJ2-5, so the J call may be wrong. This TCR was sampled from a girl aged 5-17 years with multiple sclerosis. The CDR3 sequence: CASSLQGAGSETQYF. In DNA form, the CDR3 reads TGTGCCAGCAGCTTACAGGGGGCTGGAAGCGAGACCCAGTACTTC.